One and the same sample provided the 15 T cell receptor beta chains below, sequenced in a study of blood T cell repertoires in COVID-19. Using immunoSEQ multiplex PCR, the repertoire was profiled, and TCRdb retains in-frame clones only, with some absent. The table has about 55,000 clones, about 91% seen once. The source material was peripheral blood. Receptor source: a man aged 40-49 years with COVID-19, enrolled during active disease.

In this sample, this clone turned up a few times. The chain has TRBV2 and TRBJ2-5; no firm D call. This CDR3 contains 15 residues. CDR1 is SNHLY, CDR2 FYNNEI, per germline. Trimming shortened V by 5 bases and J by 4 bases, and 17 bases separated the two germline ends. CDR3 amino acids: CASSTRSLPGETQYF. The CDR3 bases are TGTGCCAGCAGTACTCGGTCCCTCCCGGGAGAGACCCAGTACTTC.

In regard to this clone: One end of the junction fails to match germline, which may point to a read error. The chain recombines TRBV7-9 with TRBJ1-5, with a tentative D call TRBD1 (5 bases). The CDR3 contains 12 residues. The germline V gene encodes CDR1 SEHNR and CDR2 FQNEAQ (reference sequence). The CDR3 region has the DNA TGTCCCAGGGTCGGGGGCAATCAGCCCCAGCATTTT. Protein: CPRVGGNQPQHF.

The chain links TRBV19 to TRBJ1-2, with D possibly matching TRBD1 (6 bases). V lost 1 base and J 0 bases, leaving 6 bases between the germline ends. This CDR3 is built from 14 residues. Germline V gene sequence: CDR1 LNHDA, CDR2 SQIVND (reference sequence). CDR3 region: CASSIGTANYGYTF. The CDR3, as DNA: TGTGCCAGTAGTATAGGGACAGCTAACTATGGCTACACCTTC. The whole variable domain, remainder taken from reference TRBV19 and TRBJ1-2, is DGGITQSPKYLFRKEGQNVTLSCEQNLNHDAMYWYRQDPGQGLRLIYYSQIVNDFQKGDIAEGYSVSREKKESFPLTVTSAQKNPTAFYLCASSIGTANYGYTFGSGTRLTVV.

The V call is TRBV7-9, the J call TRBJ1-4, with 9 bases lining up with TRBD1. The length of the CDR3 is 16 residues. Unmatched junction bases numbered 11, after V lost 3 bases and J lost 9 bases. From germline, CDR1 is SEHNR and CDR2 FQNEAQ (reference sequence). The CDR3 DNA is TGTGCCAGCAGCTTCGGGACAGGGTCCCCCGCGAAAAAACTGTTTTTT. Encoded protein: CASSFGTGSPAKKLFF.

CDR3 amino acids: CASSLVAGGHNEQFF. The CDR3, as DNA: TGCGCCAGCAGCTTAGTAGCGGGAGGTCACAATGAGCAGTTCTTC. V usage is TRBV5-1 and J usage is TRBJ2-1, with 10 bases that match TRBD2. This CDR3 has 15 amino acids. V was pared by 2 bases and J by 5 bases, with 4 bases of the junction left unmatched. CDR1 is SGHRS and CDR2 is YFSETQ in the germline V gene.

The chain links TRBV12-3 or TRBV12-4 to TRBJ2-7; 9 bases fit TRBD1. V trimming: 5 bases; J trimming: 6 bases; junction bases outside the gene matches: 2. This CDR3 contains 12 residues. The CDR3 DNA reads as TGTGCCAGCAGTGCGGACAGGGGCGAGCAGTACTTC. This codes for CASSADRGEQYF.

The chain combines TRBV7-5 with TRBJ2-1; the table assigns TRBD1, which was not confirmed against the DNA. TRBV7-5 is assigned pseudogene status. The CDR3 runs 16 residues. The CDR3 loop is CVRSPRDRSSYNEQFF. CDR3 DNA: TGTGTCAGAAGCCCGCGGGACAGGAGCTCCTACAATGAGCAGTTCTTC.

The chain is built from TRBV24-1 and TRBJ2-2; TRBD2 agrees at 11 bases. The V segment lost 3 bases and the J segment 0 bases; nucleotides outside the gene matches: 14. CDR3 length: 21 amino acids. Germline V lookup: CDR1 KGHDR, CDR2 SFDVKD. CDR3 sequence: CATSDKDSRRLAGSNTGELFF. In nucleotides, the CDR3 is TGTGCCACCAGTGATAAGGACAGCCGAAGACTAGCGGGATCGAACACCGGGGAGCTGTTTTTT.

The rearrangement uses TRBV7-9 and TRBJ1-3; D is uncertain. The ends were cut back, 6 bases at V and 2 bases at J, with 14 bases in the middle. CDR1 and CDR2 from the germline V gene are SEHNR and FQNEAQ (reference sequence). The CDR3 runs to 15 residues. CDR3 region: CASSPLETAGNTIYF. CDR3 DNA sequence: TGTGCCAGCAGTCCCTTGGAAACAGCTGGAAACACCATATATTTT.

This rearrangement joins TRBV27 to TRBJ2-5, with 8 bases lining up with TRBD1. Looked up from germline, CDR1 is MNHEY and CDR2 is SMNVEV (reference sequence). The CDR3 contains 13 residues. The V and J ends lost 9 bases and 2 bases, in that order; junction bases with no gene match: 5. The CDR3 reads CASKRQGQETQYF. For the CDR3, the DNA is TGTGCCAGTAAAAGACAGGGGCAAGAGACCCAGTACTTC.

This clone has just a few counts. The rearrangement joins TRBV7-9 to TRBJ2-3, with 7 bases fitting TRBD1. V lost 3 bases to trimming and J lost 3 bases; unmatched junction nucleotides: 6. CDR3 length: 15 amino acids. Germline CDR1 reads SEHNR; CDR2 reads FQNEAQ (reference sequence). CDR3 amino acids: CASSFATGDTDTQYF. The CDR3 coding sequence is TGTGCCAGCAGCTTCGCAACAGGGGATACAGATACGCAGTATTTT.

The chain employs TRBV6-2 or TRBV6-3 and TRBJ1-1; D is possibly TRBD1 (5 bases). V lost 2 bases and J lost 0, with 16 bases in between. Germline V lookup: CDR1 MNHEY, CDR2 SVGEGT. The CDR3 runs 17 residues. The CDR3 loop is CASSYPEGAGMNTEAFF. The CDR3 DNA reads TGTGCCAGCAGTTACCCCGAAGGGGCAGGGATGAACACTGAAGCTTTCTTT.

In this sample, this clone turned up once. The chain has TRBV28 and TRBJ1-6; D ambiguous. The germline V gene encodes CDR1 MDHEN and CDR2 SYDVKM. V shed 2 bases and J shed 3 bases, with 8 bases lying between them. The CDR3 is 15 amino acids. CDR3 sequence (DNA): TGTGCCAGCAGTTTACAACAGTTCTATAATTCACCCCTCCACTTT. This gives the protein CASSLQQFYNSPLHF.

The rearrangement uses TRBV29-1 and TRBJ1-1; 7 positions agree with TRBD1. Trimming took 5 bases from V and 5 from J; bases not matched to a gene: 8. The CDR3 has 13 amino acids. Germline V gene lookup returns CDR1 SQVTM and CDR2 ANQGSEA. For the CDR3, the DNA is TGCAGCGTTCCCCGGTCAGGGGGAACTGAAGCTTTCTTT. Residues: CSVPRSGGTEAFF.

The rearrangement joins TRBV18 to TRBJ1-2; TRBD1 might be the D (6 bases). Germline V gives CDR1 KGHSH, CDR2 LQKENI. Trimming removed 1 base at V and 6 bases at J, with 18 bases between. The CDR3 is 16 residues long. The CDR3 region is CASSPLSGGNSNGYTF. CDR3 sequence (DNA): TGTGCCAGCTCACCACTCTCGGGGGGCAATTCTAATGGCTACACCTTC.